This T cell receptor beta chain comes out of a study of T cells in Graves' hyperthyroidism and ophthalmopathy. General study results and limits: A 13 V-J model separated ophthalmopathy from stable hyperthyroidism. Most clonotypes expanded in thyroid above 0.001 were likewise present in blood.

This clonotype was seen repeatedly, ten times or more. Its antigen is currently unknown. Amplification yielded TCR beta CDR3 regions, with RNA transcripts as the source. When the TCR CDR3 underwent first-round RT-PCR, the HTBI primer set was used. TCRdb re-derived calls from the multiplex PCR reads in MiXCR, one entry per CDR3 protein. The repertoire holds hundreds of thousands of distinct CDR3 sequences, with roughly 17% as singletons. Diagnoses used clinical symptoms, serum thyroxine and TRAb, thyroid ultrasound and orbital computed tomography. This clonotype was sampled from a woman in her 30s with Graves' hyperthyroidism. Sequencing used blood.

The CDR3 DNA follows: TGTGCCAGCAGTTACTCCCTAGGCACTGAAGCTTTCTTT. Residues: CASSYSLGTEAFF. The genes are TRBV6-5 and TRBJ1-1; D is undetermined. CDR1 is MNHEY, CDR2 SVGAGI, per germline. This CDR3 comprises 13 residues. With 0 bases removed from V and 4 bases from J, the gap between germline ends came to 6 bases.